This T cell receptor beta chain was sequenced during a study of molecular identifiers for immune sequencing clone quantification. This CDR3 has 13 residues. The V gene lost 6 bases and the J gene lost 4 bases, with 12 bases spanning the gap. Germline CDR1 and CDR2: LNHDA and SQIVND (reference sequence). The table lists this clonotype with a count of one. The antigen remains unidentified. This may be a read error, as it is one base from a much larger clone. Isolation of naive CD8 T cells was achieved by sorting on a CD8+CD4-CCR7+CD45RA+ phenotype. Study-level points and caveats: Effector cells had over 97% of their molecules in clones above 20 RNA copies, while naive cells had under 1%.

Methods described previously, with TCR primers listed, were used for bulk TCR libraries. TCRdb independently ran MiXCR on the PCR reads; one entry per CDR3 protein. This table holds some 680,000 distinct CDR3 sequences, around 25% found once. The material sequenced was naive CD8+ T cells from blood, with Jurkat cell RNA spiked in. The subset is: FACS-sorted CD8+CD4-CCR7+CD45RA+ naive T cells. The chain couples TRBV19 to TRBJ1-1; no reliable D call. This sequence was found in a human donor in good health. Some libraries in this study had Jurkat cell RNA spiked in. The CDR3, as DNA: TGTGCCAGTAGGACGGGAATGAGCACTGAAGCTTTCTTT. It encodes CASRTGMSTEAFF.